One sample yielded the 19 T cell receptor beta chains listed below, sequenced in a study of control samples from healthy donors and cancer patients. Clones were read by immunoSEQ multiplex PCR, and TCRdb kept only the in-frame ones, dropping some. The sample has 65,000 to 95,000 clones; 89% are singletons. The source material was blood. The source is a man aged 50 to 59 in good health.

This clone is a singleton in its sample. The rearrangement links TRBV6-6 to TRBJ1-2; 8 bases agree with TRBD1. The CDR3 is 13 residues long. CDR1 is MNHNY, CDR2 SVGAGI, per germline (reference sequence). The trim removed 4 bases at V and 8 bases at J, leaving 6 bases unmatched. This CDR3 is CASSSTGAGGYTF. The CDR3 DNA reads TGTGCCAGCAGTTCGACAGGGGCGGGAGGCTACACCTTC.

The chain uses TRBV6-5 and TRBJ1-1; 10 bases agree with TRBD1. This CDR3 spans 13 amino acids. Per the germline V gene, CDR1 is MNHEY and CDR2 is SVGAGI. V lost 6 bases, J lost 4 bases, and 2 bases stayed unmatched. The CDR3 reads CASRGQGTTEAFF. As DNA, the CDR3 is TGTGCCAGCAGGGGACAGGGGACCACTGAAGCTTTCTTT.

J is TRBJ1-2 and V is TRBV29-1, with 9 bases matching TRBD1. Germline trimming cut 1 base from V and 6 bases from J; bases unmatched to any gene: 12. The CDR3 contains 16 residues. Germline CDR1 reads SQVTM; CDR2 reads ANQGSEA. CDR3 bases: TGCAGCGTTGAAGCCGGGACAGGGTCTCCTTTAGATGGCTACACCTTC. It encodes CSVEAGTGSPLDGYTF.

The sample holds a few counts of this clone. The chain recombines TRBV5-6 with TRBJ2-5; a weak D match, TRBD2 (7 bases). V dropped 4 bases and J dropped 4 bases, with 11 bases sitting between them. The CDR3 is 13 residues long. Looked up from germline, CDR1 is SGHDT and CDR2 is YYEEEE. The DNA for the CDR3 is TGTGCCAGCAGCCGGGGGGCCGGAGAGACCCAGTACTTC. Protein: CASSRGAGETQYF.

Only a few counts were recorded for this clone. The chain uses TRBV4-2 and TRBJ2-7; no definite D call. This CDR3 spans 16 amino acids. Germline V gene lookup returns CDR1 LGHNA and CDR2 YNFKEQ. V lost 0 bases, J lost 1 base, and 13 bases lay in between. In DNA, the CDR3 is TGTGCCAGCAGCCAAGAAGTGGCGGAGCTATCCTACGAGCAGTACTTC. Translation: CASSQEVAELSYEQYF.

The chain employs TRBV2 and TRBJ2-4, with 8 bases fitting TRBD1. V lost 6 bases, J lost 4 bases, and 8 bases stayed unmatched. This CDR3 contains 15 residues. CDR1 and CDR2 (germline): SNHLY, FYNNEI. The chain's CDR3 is CASSTTGAMKNIQYF. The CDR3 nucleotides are TGTGCCAGCAGCACGACAGGGGCGATGAAAAACATTCAGTACTTC.

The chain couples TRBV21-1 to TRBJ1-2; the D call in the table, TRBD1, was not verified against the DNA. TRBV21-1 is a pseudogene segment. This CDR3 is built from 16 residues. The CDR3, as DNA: TGTGCCAGCAGCAAAGGGCGGACAGGGGTAAACTATGGCTACACCTTC. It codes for CASSKGRTGVNYGYTF.

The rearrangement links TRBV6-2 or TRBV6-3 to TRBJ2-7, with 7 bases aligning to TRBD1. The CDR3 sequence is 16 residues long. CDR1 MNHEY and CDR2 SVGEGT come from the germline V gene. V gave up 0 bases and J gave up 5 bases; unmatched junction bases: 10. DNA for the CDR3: TGTGCCAGCAGTTACTCGTACAGGGGCCCCTTTGACGAGCAGTACTTC. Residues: CASSYSYRGPFDEQYF.

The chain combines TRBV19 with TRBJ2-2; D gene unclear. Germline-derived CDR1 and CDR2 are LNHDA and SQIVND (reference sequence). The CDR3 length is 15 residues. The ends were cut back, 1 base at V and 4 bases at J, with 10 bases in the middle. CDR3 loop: CASSIGLVSTGELFF. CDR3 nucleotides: TGTGCCAGTAGTATAGGCCTAGTAAGCACCGGGGAGCTGTTTTTT.

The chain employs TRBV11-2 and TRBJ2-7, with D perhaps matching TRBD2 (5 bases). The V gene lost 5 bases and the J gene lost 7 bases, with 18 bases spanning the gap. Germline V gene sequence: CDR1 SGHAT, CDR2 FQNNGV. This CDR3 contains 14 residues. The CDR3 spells CASSPGNRGGEQYF. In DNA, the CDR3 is TGTGCCAGCAGCCCGGGAAACCGAGGCGGGGAGCAGTACTTC.

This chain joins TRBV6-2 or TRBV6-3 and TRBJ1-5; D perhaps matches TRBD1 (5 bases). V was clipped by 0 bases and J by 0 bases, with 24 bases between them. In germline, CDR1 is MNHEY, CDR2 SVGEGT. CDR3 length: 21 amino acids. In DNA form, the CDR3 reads TGTGCCAGCAGTTACTCCCCCGACAGCTTCTATTTCCCGTATAGCAATCAGCCCCAGCATTTT. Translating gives CASSYSPDSFYFPYSNQPQHF.

This CDR3 reads CASGLEEGGKEYF. The DNA for the CDR3 is TGTGCTAGTGGTTTGGAGGAAGGAGGCAAGGAGTACTTC. The chain couples TRBV12-5 to TRBJ2-5, with D maybe TRBD2 (5 bases). The CDR3 has 13 amino acids. Germline CDR1 and CDR2: LGHNT and FRNRAP. Trimming shortened V by 1 base and J by 12 bases, and 15 bases separated the two germline ends. The whole variable domain, remainder taken from reference TRBV12-5 and TRBJ2-5, is DARVTQTPRHKVTEMGQEVTMRCQPILGHNTVFWYRQTMMQGLELLAYFRNRAPLDDSGMPKDRFSAEMPDATLATLKIQPSEPRDSAVYFCASGLEEGGKEYFGPGTRLLVL.

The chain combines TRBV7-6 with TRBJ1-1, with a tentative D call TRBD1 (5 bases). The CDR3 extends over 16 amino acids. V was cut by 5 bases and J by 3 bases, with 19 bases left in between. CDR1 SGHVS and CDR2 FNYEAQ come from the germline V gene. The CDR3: CASSEAQGPGDTEAFF. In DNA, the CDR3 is TGTGCCAGCAGCGAGGCTCAAGGGCCGGGGGACACTGAAGCTTTCTTT.

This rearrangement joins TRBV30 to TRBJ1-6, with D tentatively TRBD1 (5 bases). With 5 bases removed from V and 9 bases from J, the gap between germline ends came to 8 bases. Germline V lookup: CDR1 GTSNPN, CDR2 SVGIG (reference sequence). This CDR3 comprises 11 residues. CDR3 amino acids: CAWGGLSPLHF. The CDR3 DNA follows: TGTGCCTGGGGGGGACTTTCACCCCTCCACTTT.

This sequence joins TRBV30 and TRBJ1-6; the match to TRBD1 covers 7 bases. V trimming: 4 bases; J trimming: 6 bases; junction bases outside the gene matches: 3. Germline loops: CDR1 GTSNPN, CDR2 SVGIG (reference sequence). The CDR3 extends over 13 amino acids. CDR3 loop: CAWNRQGNSPLHF. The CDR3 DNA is TGTGCCTGGAACAGACAGGGTAATTCACCCCTCCACTTT. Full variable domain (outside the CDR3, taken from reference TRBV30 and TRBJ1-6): SQTIHQWPATLVQPVGSPLSLECTVEGTSNPNLYWYRQAAGRGLQLLFYSVGIGQISSEVPQNLSASRPQDRQFILSSKKLLLSDSGFYLCAWNRQGNSPLHFGNGTRLTVT.

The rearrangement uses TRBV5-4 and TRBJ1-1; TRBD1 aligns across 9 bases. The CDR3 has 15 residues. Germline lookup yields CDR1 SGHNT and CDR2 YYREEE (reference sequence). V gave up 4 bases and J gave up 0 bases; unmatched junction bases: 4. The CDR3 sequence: CASSHGTGLNTEAFF. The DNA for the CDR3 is TGTGCCAGCAGCCACGGGACAGGGTTGAACACTGAAGCTTTCTTT.

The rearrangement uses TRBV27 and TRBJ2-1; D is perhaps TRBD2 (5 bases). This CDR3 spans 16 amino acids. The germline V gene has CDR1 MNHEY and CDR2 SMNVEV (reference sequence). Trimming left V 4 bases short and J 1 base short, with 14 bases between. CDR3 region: CASSSPTRESYNEQFF. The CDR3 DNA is TGTGCCAGCAGTTCCCCTACGAGGGAATCCTACAATGAGCAGTTCTTC.

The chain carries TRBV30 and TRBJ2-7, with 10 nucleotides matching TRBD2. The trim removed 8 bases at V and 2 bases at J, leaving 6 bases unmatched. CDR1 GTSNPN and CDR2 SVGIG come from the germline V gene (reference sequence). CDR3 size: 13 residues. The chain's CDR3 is CARSGGTTYEQYF. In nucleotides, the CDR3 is TGTGCCCGTAGCGGGGGGACGACCTACGAGCAGTACTTC. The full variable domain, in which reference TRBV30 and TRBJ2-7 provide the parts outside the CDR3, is SQTIHQWPATLVQPVGSPLSLECTVEGTSNPNLYWYRQAAGRGLQLLFYSVGIGQISSEVPQNLSASRPQDRQFILSSKKLLLSDSGFYLCARSGGTTYEQYFGPGTRLTVT.

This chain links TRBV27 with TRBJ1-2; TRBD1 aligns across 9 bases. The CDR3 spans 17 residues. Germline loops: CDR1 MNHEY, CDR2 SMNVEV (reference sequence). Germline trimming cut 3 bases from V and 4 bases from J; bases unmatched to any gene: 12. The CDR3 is CASSFSLPGQGSYGYTF. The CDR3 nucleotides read TGTGCCAGCAGTTTTTCACTTCCGGGACAGGGTAGCTATGGCTACACCTTC.